Listed here is a single T cell receptor beta chain. These data are taken from a study of radiation and T cells in renal cell carcinoma. Time point here: baseline pretreatment blood. Treatment reported: 15 Gy SBRT to primary tumor, nephrectomy 4 weeks later. Some clones are missing from TCRdb's copy, which holds only in-frame ones; the method was immunoSEQ multiplex PCR. The sample shows some 100,000 clones, roughly four fifths of them seen only once. The sample consisted of blood, taken from a patient whose treatment included radiotherapy and nephrectomy. The TCR sequence derives from a man aged 60 to 75 with renal cell carcinoma.

The CDR3 nucleotides are TGCGCCAGCAGTATTCTAGCGGGGGGCACAGATACGCAGTATTTT. Residues: CASSILAGGTDTQYF. V and J are TRBV5-1 and TRBJ2-3; TRBD2 agrees at 10 bases. The length of the CDR3 is 15 residues. The ends lost 5 bases at V and 1 base at J; junction bases unmatched: 4. Germline CDR1 is SGHRS and CDR2 is YFSETQ. The full variable domain, rest sourced from reference TRBV5-1 and TRBJ2-3, is KAGVTQTPRYLIKTRGQQVTLSCSPISGHRSVSWYQQTPGQGLQFLFEYFSETQRNKGNFPGRFSGRQFSNSRSEMNVSTLELGDSALYLCASSILAGGTDTQYFGPGTRLTVL.